The 30 T cell receptor beta chains presented below share a single source sample, sequenced in a study of blood T cell repertoires in COVID-19. The assay was immunoSEQ multiplex PCR, and TCRdb's table has in-frame clones only and misses some. Counted here are more than 200,000 clones, roughly four fifths occurring once; the ten biggest clones make up 2.5% to 3%. Sequencing was performed on peripheral blood. These receptors all stem from a woman between 40 and 55 years old with active or convalescent COVID-19.

This chain links TRBV7-2 with TRBJ2-1; D not certain. The CDR3 runs 15 residues. With 1 base removed from V and 2 bases from J, the gap between germline ends came to 9 bases. CDR1 and CDR2 (germline): SGHTA, FQGNSA. The CDR3 protein is CASSLDSPAYNEQFF. As DNA, the CDR3 is TGTGCCAGCAGCTTAGATAGCCCCGCCTACAATGAGCAGTTCTTC.

The chain has TRBV7-2 and TRBJ2-1; 11 positions agree with TRBD2. Germline values: CDR1 SGHTA, CDR2 FQGNSA. V lost 5 bases to trimming and J lost 8 bases; unmatched junction nucleotides: 8. The CDR3 spans 15 residues. The CDR3: CASSLLAGATDEQFF. CDR3 nucleotides: TGTGCCAGCAGCCTACTAGCGGGAGCGACGGATGAGCAGTTCTTC.

The V gene is TRBV6-5, the J gene TRBJ2-5; tentative D call: TRBD1 (6 bases). This CDR3 region has 14 residues. Per the germline V gene, CDR1 is MNHEY and CDR2 is SVGAGI. The germline V and J ends were trimmed by 2 bases and 9 bases, with 16 bases remaining between them. Here the CDR3 reads CASSYLQGPGAQYF. DNA for the CDR3: TGTGCCAGCAGTTACCTTCAGGGGCCAGGGGCCCAGTACTTC.

The J gene is TRBJ2-7, the V gene TRBV6-5; 7 bases are shared with TRBD2. V shed 0 bases, J shed 0 bases, and the junction held 2 bases outside the gene matches. Germline loops: CDR1 MNHEY, CDR2 SVGAGI. The length of the CDR3 is 15 residues. For the CDR3, the DNA is TGTGCCAGCAGTTACTCGCGGACTAGCTCCTACGAGCAGTACTTC. It codes for CASSYSRTSSYEQYF.

This clone showed up many times. The CDR3 sequence: CASSIERTGLYEQYF. For the CDR3, the DNA is TGTGCCAGTAGTATAGAAAGGACAGGTCTCTACGAGCAGTACTTC. The chain has TRBV19 and TRBJ2-7, with 7 bases aligning to TRBD1. The CDR3 spans 15 residues. With 0 bases clipped from V and 3 bases from J, the junction kept 5 bases outside the gene matches. Per the germline V gene, CDR1 is LNHDA and CDR2 is SQIVND (reference sequence).

J is TRBJ1-2 and V is TRBV24-1; 8 bases are shared with TRBD1. CDR3 length equals 15 residues. From germline, CDR1 is KGHDR and CDR2 SFDVKD. V lost 5 bases and J lost 3; bases outside the gene matches: 7. CDR3 sequence (DNA): TGTGCCACCAGTGCCACAGGGGGTCGTGACTATGGCTACACCTTC. The encoded protein is CATSATGGRDYGYTF.

The chain carries TRBV9 and TRBJ1-1, with 7 bases that match TRBD1. CDR1 is SGDLS and CDR2 is YYNGEE in the germline V gene. This CDR3 comprises 14 residues. V trimming: 0 bases; J trimming: 4 bases; junction bases outside the gene matches: 3. The CDR3: CASSVEGGPTEAFF. In nucleotides, the CDR3 is TGTGCCAGCAGCGTAGAAGGGGGCCCCACTGAAGCTTTCTTT.

The chain joins TRBV10-3 to TRBJ1-1; D is ambiguous. Between the trimmed V and J ends, which lost 6 bases and 11 bases, there was a span of 16 bases. The CDR3 consists of 12 residues. The germline CDR1 and CDR2 sequences are ENHRY and SYGVKD. For the CDR3, the DNA is TGTGCCATCAGCCCGGAGGGCCTTGAGGCTTTCTTT. Protein product: CAISPEGLEAFF.

The chain links TRBV10-2 to TRBJ2-5, with D maybe TRBD1 (5 bases). Per germline, CDR1 WSHSY and CDR2 SAAADI. The V gene lost 8 bases and the J gene lost 3 bases, with 13 bases spanning the gap. CDR3 length: 13 residues. DNA of the CDR3: TGCGCCAGCCAAGTGGCAGGGAAAGAGACCCAGTACTTC. Its protein is CASQVAGKETQYF.

This clone occurred a few times. The V and J genes are TRBV6-4 and TRBJ1-6; tentatively, D is TRBD1 (6 bases). The V end was cut by 0 bases, the J end by 7 bases, with 13 bases between. Germline V CDR1 and CDR2: MRHNA, SNTAGT. CDR3 length equals 16 residues. Written as DNA, the CDR3 is TGTGCCAGCAGTGACTCGGTAGAGGGGACAAATTCACCCCTCCACTTT. Translating gives CASSDSVEGTNSPLHF.

For the CDR3, the DNA is TGTGCCAGCAGTTTTAGGGGTTACAATGAGCAGTTCTTC. Amino acids: CASSFRGYNEQFF. This chain uses TRBV12-3 or TRBV12-4 with TRBJ2-1, with a tentative D call TRBD1 (5 bases). Between the trimmed V and J ends, which lost 3 bases and 4 bases, there was a span of 7 bases. The CDR3 runs to 13 residues.

This clone has a single count. The chain has TRBV24-1 and TRBJ2-1; 16 positions match TRBD2. This CDR3 is built from 19 residues. V shed 4 bases, J shed 3 bases, and the junction held 8 bases outside the gene matches. Germline lookup yields CDR1 KGHDR and CDR2 SFDVKD. The CDR3, as DNA: TGTGCCACCAGTGACCGGGGACTAGCGGGAGGGCAGGTCTACAATGAGCAGTTCTTC. Protein product: CATSDRGLAGGQVYNEQFF.

The chain is built from TRBV6-2 or TRBV6-3 and TRBJ1-2; 8 nucleotides match TRBD1. With V trimmed by 0 bases and J by 7 bases, 16 bases remained unmatched. The CDR3 loop spans 18 amino acids. Germline assignment: CDR1 MNHEY and CDR2 SVGEGT. The CDR3 DNA sequence: TGTGCCAGCAGTTACTCGTTGAGTCCGGGACAGGCTTTTCGTGGCTACACCTTC. Protein: CASSYSLSPGQAFRGYTF.

The genes are TRBV11-2 and TRBJ2-1; no reliable D call. CDR3 length: 16 amino acids. V was clipped by 1 base and J by 2 bases, with 12 bases between them. Looked up from germline, CDR1 is SGHAT and CDR2 is FQNNGV. Here the CDR3 reads CASSLARSAAYNEQFF. CDR3 DNA: TGTGCCAGCAGCTTAGCTCGTTCCGCGGCCTACAATGAGCAGTTCTTC.

This rearrangement joins TRBV24-1 to TRBJ2-1; the match to TRBD2 covers 9 bases. The V gene's germline CDR1 is KGHDR and CDR2 SFDVKD. The V and J ends lost 9 bases and 8 bases, in that order; junction bases with no gene match: 7. CDR3 size: 13 residues. In DNA form, the CDR3 reads TGTGCCACCTCATTAGCGGGAGACCATGAGCAGTTCTTC. This translates into CATSLAGDHEQFF.

The chain links TRBV23-1 to TRBJ1-2, with no clear D. TRBV23-1 is reported as an ORF; its role is uncertain. V lost 0 bases and J lost 4, with 9 bases in between. There are 14 residues in the CDR3. The CDR3 bases are TGCGCCAGCAGTCAATCGGTCGTGAGCTATGGCTACACCTTC. Its translation is CASSQSVVSYGYTF.

Points on this clone: The sample carries other DNA sequences with the same CDR3. The chain combines TRBV12-3 or TRBV12-4 with TRBJ1-1; 9 bases fit TRBD1. V was pared by 5 bases and J by 3 bases, with 1 base of the junction left unmatched. The length of the CDR3 is 13 residues. CDR3 DNA: TGTGCCAGCAGTAGGACAGGGGACACTGAAGCTTTCTTT. This translates into CASSRTGDTEAFF.

This chain uses TRBV15 with TRBJ2-1, with D tentatively TRBD2 (6 bases). The CDR3 is 16 amino acids. Deletions cut 3 bases from V and 8 bases from J, with 20 bases between. Germline V gives CDR1 LNHNV, CDR2 YYDKDF (reference sequence). For the CDR3, the DNA is TGTGCCACCAGCAGCGCTCCGGGACTCCGGGCCCATGAGCAGTTCTTC. Amino acid sequence: CATSSAPGLRAHEQFF.

The V gene is TRBV3-1 (or the pseudogene TRBV3-2), the J gene TRBJ2-3, with 9 positions matching TRBD2. The CDR3 totals 18 residues. CDR1 LGHDT and CDR2 YNNKEL come from the germline V gene (reference sequence). J lost 0 bases, V lost 4 bases, and 11 bases had no gene match. The CDR3 DNA reads as TGTGCCAGCAGCCTACTCGCGGGAGGGCTTTTGAGCACAGATACGCAGTATTTT. This sequence encodes CASSLLAGGLLSTDTQYF.

CDR3 sequence: CASSIVRFLGNTEAFF. CDR3 coding DNA: TGTGCCAGTAGTATAGTTCGGTTCCTTGGGAACACTGAAGCTTTCTTT. The chain couples TRBV19 to TRBJ1-1; the D is unclear. Looked up from germline, CDR1 is LNHDA and CDR2 is SQIVND (reference sequence). CDR3 length equals 16 residues. The V gene lost 1 base and the J gene lost 1 base, with 13 bases spanning the gap.

In this sample, this clone turned up a few times. The chain links TRBV7-2 to TRBJ1-4, with a tentative D call TRBD1 (6 bases). The CDR3 runs to 15 residues. Trimming pared 2 bases from V and 7 bases from J, leaving 14 bases between. Germline loops: CDR1 SGHTA, CDR2 FQGNSA. CDR3 DNA: TGTGCCAGCAGCTTAAACCCGGGGGGCGGTGAAAAACTGTTTTTT. This sequence encodes CASSLNPGGGEKLFF.

The chain uses TRBV10-3 and TRBJ2-7; D is possibly TRBD2 (5 bases). The CDR3 is 17 amino acids. Germline V gives CDR1 ENHRY, CDR2 SYGVKD. Trimming shortened V by 3 bases and J by 0 bases, and 18 bases separated the two germline ends. The CDR3 here is CAISDPSPGLSSYEQYF. The CDR3 DNA reads as TGTGCCATCAGTGATCCGTCGCCAGGACTGAGCTCCTACGAGCAGTACTTC.

V usage is TRBV12-5 and J usage is TRBJ1-5, with a weak D call TRBD1 (6 bases). The CDR3 sequence is 16 residues long. From germline, CDR1 is LGHNT and CDR2 FRNRAP. V lost 6 bases and J 3 bases, leaving 18 bases between the germline ends. The CDR3 protein is CASGAGTSHFNQPQHF. The DNA for the CDR3 is TGTGCTAGTGGGGCAGGGACATCCCATTTCAATCAGCCCCAGCATTTT.

The V call is TRBV19, the J call TRBJ2-1, with 13 bases fitting TRBD2. The CDR3 consists of 15 residues. Germline assignment: CDR1 LNHDA and CDR2 SQIVND (reference sequence). The J segment lost 6 bases and the V segment lost 4 bases, leaving 3 bases of the junction unmatched. The CDR3 DNA is TGTGCCAGTAGTAAGGGACTAGCGGGGCTCAATGAGCAGTTCTTC. This codes for CASSKGLAGLNEQFF.

This clone was detected only a few times. The chain employs TRBV28 and TRBJ1-2; D is uncertain. Germline CDR1 MDHEN, CDR2 SYDVKM. V was pared by 5 bases and J by 8 bases, with 15 bases between. The CDR3 is 13 residues long. The CDR3 DNA sequence: TGTGCCAGCAGTCCGGAGGGAGGGCGAGGCTACACCTTC. Translation gives CASSPEGGRGYTF.

V gene TRBV30 combines with J gene TRBJ1-4; D gene uncertain. Per the germline V gene, CDR1 is GTSNPN and CDR2 is SVGIG (reference sequence). This CDR3 is built from 13 residues. V was pared by 4 bases and J by 8 bases, with 14 bases between. The CDR3 DNA sequence: TGTGCCTGGAACCACCGGGGTGGAGAAAAACTGTTTTTT. Its protein product is CAWNHRGGEKLFF.

The chain uses TRBV5-1 and TRBJ2-3, with 9 positions matching TRBD2. Germline CDR1 is SGHRS and CDR2 is YFSETQ. The CDR3 extends over 15 amino acids. V dropped 1 base and J dropped 2; count of bases not matched to a gene: 2. CDR3 residues: CASSLPSGATDTQYF. In DNA form, the CDR3 reads TGCGCCAGCAGCTTGCCTAGCGGGGCCACAGATACGCAGTATTTT.

The chain couples TRBV2 to TRBJ2-1; a possible D gene is TRBD2 (5 bases). The V gene lost 6 bases and the J gene lost 1 base, with 13 bases spanning the gap. The length of the CDR3 is 15 residues. Germline-derived CDR1 and CDR2 are SNHLY and FYNNEI. CDR3 nucleotide sequence: TGTGCCAGCAGGATCGCGGACTTGTCCTACAATGAGCAGTTCTTC. Translation gives CASRIADLSYNEQFF.

This clone was found once. The chain recombines TRBV19 with TRBJ1-2; TRBD1 agrees at 9 bases. J lost 4 bases, V lost 0 bases, and 9 bases had no gene match. Germline CDR1 is LNHDA and CDR2 is SQIVND (reference sequence). This CDR3 is 17 amino acids long. In DNA, the CDR3 is TGTGCCAGTAGTATAGAAGCACAGGGGGCAATAACCTATGGCTACACCTTC. Amino acids: CASSIEAQGAITYGYTF. Looking up the rest from reference TRBV19 and TRBJ1-2 gives the full variable domain: DGGITQSPKYLFRKEGQNVTLSCEQNLNHDAMYWYRQDPGQGLRLIYYSQIVNDFQKGDIAEGYSVSREKKESFPLTVTSAQKNPTAFYLCASSIEAQGAITYGYTFGSGTRLTVV.

The V and J genes are TRBV7-8 and TRBJ2-7; tentative D call: TRBD2 (5 bases). The CDR3 extends over 16 amino acids. Trimming left V 1 base short and J 3 bases short, with 16 bases between. The germline gives CDR1 SGHVS, CDR2 FQNEAQ. The CDR3: CASSLEGSAGGYEQYF. In DNA form, the CDR3 reads TGTGCCAGCAGCTTAGAGGGCTCGGCGGGCGGCTACGAGCAGTACTTC.